Given below is one T cell receptor (beta chain) in context. TCRdb re-derived calls from the 5' RACE reads in MiXCR, one entry per CDR3 protein. The table lists some 210,000 distinct CDR3 sequences, more than 15% of them singletons. V was cut by 0 bases and J by 1 base, with 19 bases left in between. Germline-derived CDR1 and CDR2 are MNHNS and SASEGT. The CDR3 has 19 residues. These data come from a study of identical twins. The data were also submitted as part of a second study, on T cells expressing NK-cell markers. That work adds: Repertoire data for TCR beta were derived from sorted T cells (CD3+CD56+NKG2C+, CD3+CD56+NKG2C- and CD3+CD56-NKG2C+). Dominant NKG2C+ clonotypes accounted for about 1.0-7.0% of CD8+ T cells in about 6 donors.

The TCR comes from a young woman in good health. The chain links TRBV6-1 to TRBJ2-4; tentatively, D is TRBD1 or TRBD2 (5 bases each). Input material: CD8+ T cells sorted from blood. The CDR3 coding sequence is TGTGCCAGCAGTGAAGCGGTGTCGATCGGGGCAGGGGCCAAAAACATTCAGTACTTC. Encoded protein: CASSEAVSIGAGAKNIQYF.